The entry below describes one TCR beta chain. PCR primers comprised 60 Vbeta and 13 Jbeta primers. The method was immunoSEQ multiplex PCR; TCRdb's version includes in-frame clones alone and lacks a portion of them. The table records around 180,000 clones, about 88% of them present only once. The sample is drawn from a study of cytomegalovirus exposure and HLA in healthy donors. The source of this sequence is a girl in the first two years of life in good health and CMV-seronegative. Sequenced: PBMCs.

CDR3 sequence (DNA): TGTGCCAGCAGCTTAACTAGTCCAGATACGCAGTATTTT. As protein: CASSLTSPDTQYF. The chain recombines TRBV7-3 with TRBJ2-3, with D unclear. Germline V lookup: CDR1 SGHTA, CDR2 FQGTGA. This CDR3 comprises 13 residues. The V gene lost 0 bases and the J gene lost 4 bases, with 5 bases spanning the gap.